One T cell receptor (beta chain) is described in this entry. The antigen remains unidentified. CDR1 is KGHSH, CDR2 LQKENI, per germline. The CDR3 is 16 residues long. With 3 bases clipped from V and 3 bases from J, the junction kept 6 bases outside the gene matches. The data stem from a study of T cell responses to AZD1222 COVID-19 vaccine. As for the study in general: Second-dose schedules of about 4 or about 12 weeks were combined. Points from the study as a whole: Donors were chiefly white British, with a greater number of females, and clonal diversity was perhaps underestimated. Across spike, vaccine-associated CD4 TCRs were found, dominant at 160-218 and 743-854. Once two AZD1222 doses were given, Spike-specific TCR breadth and depth went up.

Produced via immunoSEQ multiplex PCR; TCRdb's table is partial and in-frame only. The sample records about 150,000 clones, roughly 94% being singletons. The J gene is TRBJ1-3, the V gene TRBV18; TRBD1 agrees at 9 bases. Sequencing used peripheral blood, obtained on day 0 of AZD1222 vaccination. The receptor comes from an adult in good health. As DNA, the CDR3 is TGTGCCAGCTCACCTATGACAGGGGGAAGTGGAAACACCATATATTTT. Translation: CASSPMTGGSGNTIYF. Full variable domain (remainder filled in from reference TRBV18 and TRBJ1-3): NAGVMQNPRHLVRRRGQEARLRCSPMKGHSHVYWYRQLPEEGLKFMVYLQKENIIDESGMPKERFSAEFPKEGPSILRIQQVVRGDSAAYFCASSPMTGGSGNTIYFGEGSWLTVV.